Sequencing of this TCR beta chain was carried out in a study of blood T cell repertoires in COVID-19. Two negative PCRs, clearance, or symptom resolution were required of recovered Cohort 3 donors. Original handling: Nucleated cell counts were estimated from reference gene primer amplification. The table came from immunoSEQ multiplex PCR; TCRdb's copy has only in-frame clones and leaves some out. D and trimming were read from the DNA, whereas the V and J calls and clone size are those reported in that table. The repertoire holds some 150,000 clones, around four fifths seen once, with 3.5% to 5% in the top ten. V lost 5 bases and J lost 0; bases outside the gene matches: 5. The CDR3 sequence is 15 residues long. Germline V lookup: CDR1 SEHNR, CDR2 FQNEAQ (reference sequence). This clone has only a few counts.

This chain connects TRBV7-9 to TRBJ1-1; 8 nucleotides line up with TRBD1. The sequence was collected from a woman aged 45 to 65 who had recovered from COVID-19. Sequences were obtained from PBMCs or T cells enriched from blood (not recorded which). The CDR3 reads CASSIQGGMNTEAFF. The CDR3 DNA is TGTGCCAGCAGCATACAGGGGGGCATGAACACTGAAGCTTTCTTT.